These 20 T cell receptor beta chains came from one sample sequenced in a study of cytomegalovirus exposure and HLA in healthy donors. Method: immunoSEQ multiplex PCR; TCRdb's copy keeps in-frame clones and lacks some. The sample yields fewer than 400,000 clones, approximately 88% seen once. Sequencing was done on a sample of PBMCs. These receptors all stem from a young man in good health and CMV-seronegative.

The CDR3 coding sequence is TGTGCCAGCCAGCCCCGGGGGGGCCCGGGGTATGGCTACACCTTC. The encoded protein is CASQPRGGPGYGYTF. The V call is TRBV27, the J call TRBJ1-2, with a tentative D call TRBD1 (6 bases). The germline V and J ends were trimmed by 8 bases and 5 bases, with 21 bases remaining between them. This CDR3 region has 15 residues. Looked up from germline, CDR1 is MNHEY and CDR2 is SMNVEV (reference sequence).

V is TRBV5-4 and J is TRBJ1-2; 10 bases align to TRBD1. This CDR3 has 16 residues. Germline V CDR1 and CDR2: SGHNT, YYREEE (reference sequence). V lost 3 bases and J lost 1; bases outside the gene matches: 6. CDR3 nucleotide sequence: TGTGCCAGCAGCTCACCTGACAGGGGGCATAACTATGGCTACACCTTC. Translation: CASSSPDRGHNYGYTF.

The rearrangement joins TRBV27 to TRBJ1-1; D is undetermined. Germline CDR1 is MNHEY and CDR2 is SMNVEV (reference sequence). The V end was cut by 4 bases, the J end by 1 base, with 7 bases between. There are 13 residues in the CDR3. The CDR3 DNA reads TGTGCCAGCAGTTCAACAGCGAACACTGAAGCTTTCTTT. Amino acids: CASSSTANTEAFF.

The gene calls are TRBV2 and TRBJ1-5; 9 bases agree with TRBD1. Germline V gene lookup returns CDR1 SNHLY and CDR2 FYNNEI. V shed 3 bases and J 7 bases; nucleotides not matched to a gene: 7. The CDR3 has 15 residues. The CDR3 region is CASSDGRQGGQPQHF. Here the CDR3 DNA reads TGTGCCAGCAGTGATGGAAGACAGGGGGGACAGCCCCAGCATTTT.

This clone has a single count. The chain combines TRBV6-1 with TRBJ1-1; D is uncertain. The V end was cut by 4 bases, the J end by 1 base, with 7 bases between. This CDR3 region has 13 residues. Germline lookup yields CDR1 MNHNS and CDR2 SASEGT. The CDR3 DNA reads as TGTGCCAGCAGTGTTGTCAGGAACACTGAAGCTTTCTTT. Amino acids: CASSVVRNTEAFF.

This chain links TRBV5-1 with TRBJ1-1; 8 bases match TRBD1. Germline V lookup: CDR1 SGHRS, CDR2 YFSETQ. Trimming removed 4 bases from V and 4 bases from J; junction bases left unmatched: 9. CDR3 size: 15 residues. CDR3 in amino acids: CASSMTTGVGTEAFF. In DNA form, the CDR3 reads TGCGCCAGCAGCATGACGACAGGGGTAGGCACTGAAGCTTTCTTT.

J is TRBJ1-6 and V is TRBV18, with D perhaps matching TRBD1 (6 bases). Trimming pared 8 bases from V and 4 bases from J, leaving 15 bases between. Germline CDR1 reads KGHSH; CDR2 reads LQKENI. The CDR3 covers 15 residues. The CDR3 is CASRTSGQYNSPLHF. The CDR3 DNA is TGTGCCAGCCGTACATCCGGACAGTATAATTCACCCCTCCACTTT.

The chain joins TRBV19 to TRBJ1-5, with unresolved D. The CDR3 extends over 13 amino acids. V was shortened by 3 bases and J by 5 bases, with 8 bases between the two germline ends. Germline V gives CDR1 LNHDA, CDR2 SQIVND (reference sequence). CDR3 sequence (DNA): TGTGCCAGTAGTATGGAGGGTCATCAGCCCCAGCATTTT. Protein product: CASSMEGHQPQHF. Full variable domain (missing parts from reference TRBV19 and TRBJ1-5): DGGITQSPKYLFRKEGQNVTLSCEQNLNHDAMYWYRQDPGQGLRLIYYSQIVNDFQKGDIAEGYSVSREKKESFPLTVTSAQKNPTAFYLCASSMEGHQPQHFGDGTRLSIL.

The chain links TRBV7-9 to TRBJ2-2; D gene unclear. The germline CDR1 and CDR2 sequences are SEHNR and FQNEAQ (reference sequence). The CDR3 totals 16 residues. V shed 7 bases and J shed 3 bases, with 18 bases lying between them. The CDR3 coding sequence is TGTGCCAGCACCGAATCCCGGCTAGTCGACACCGGGGAGCTGTTTTTT. This translates into CASTESRLVDTGELFF.

J is TRBJ2-1 and V is TRBV7-8; no firm D call. Germline assignment: CDR1 SGHVS and CDR2 FQNEAQ. Trimming removed 0 bases at V and 2 bases at J, with 8 bases between. CDR3 size: 15 residues. The CDR3 DNA follows: TGTGCCAGCAGCTTAGCGTCAGGTACCTACAATGAGCAGTTCTTC. Translating gives CASSLASGTYNEQFF.

The rearrangement joins TRBV7-8 to TRBJ2-7; 8 bases are shared with TRBD1. J gave up 4 bases and V 6 bases, and 11 bases lay outside the gene matches. CDR1 and CDR2 (germline): SGHVS, FQNEAQ. The length of the CDR3 is 15 residues. CDR3: CASSPFTGGFYEQYF. DNA of the CDR3: TGTGCCAGCAGTCCTTTCACAGGGGGATTTTACGAGCAGTACTTC.

V gene TRBV6-5 combines with J gene TRBJ2-5, with TRBD1 matching over 8 bases. The V segment lost 6 bases and the J segment 4 bases; nucleotides outside the gene matches: 10. Germline V CDR1 and CDR2: MNHEY, SVGAGI. The CDR3 spans 15 residues. The CDR3 DNA follows: TGTGCCAGCAGCTGGACAGGGAAATCCCCAGAGACCCAGTACTTC. This sequence encodes CASSWTGKSPETQYF.

For the CDR3, the DNA is TGTGCCAGCAGCCTTACGGGGACAGGAGGCACAGATACGCAGTATTTT. Amino acid sequence: CASSLTGTGGTDTQYF. The V and J genes are TRBV7-2 and TRBJ2-3; 8 nucleotides line up with TRBD1. Germline CDR1 is SGHTA and CDR2 is FQGNSA. CDR3 length equals 16 residues. After removal of 5 bases from V and 1 base from J, the junction contained 8 bases not matched to a gene.

This chain links TRBV29-1 with TRBJ1-1; tentative D call: TRBD1 (5 bases). The CDR3 consists of 14 residues. Germline CDR1 and CDR2: SQVTM and ANQGSEA. Trimming stripped 1 base from V and 1 base from J, with 10 bases between. CDR3 residues: CSVEGGVGNTEAFF. The DNA of the CDR3 is TGCAGCGTTGAAGGGGGGGTGGGGAACACTGAAGCTTTCTTT.

The genes are TRBV10-3 and TRBJ1-4; tentative D call: TRBD1 (6 bases). Germline lookup yields CDR1 ENHRY and CDR2 SYGVKD. V lost 1 base to trimming and J lost 0 bases, with 15 bases between them. This CDR3 spans 18 amino acids. CDR3 sequence: CAISEFLGTKATNEKLFF. The CDR3 DNA reads as TGTGCCATCAGTGAGTTTCTTGGGACAAAGGCAACTAATGAAAAACTGTTTTTT.

The chain has TRBV5-4 and TRBJ1-2; 11 bases map to TRBD1. Germline V gene data show CDR1 as SGHNT and CDR2 as YYREEE (reference sequence). The CDR3 runs to 15 residues. The trim removed 4 bases at V and 7 bases at J, leaving 9 bases unmatched. The CDR3 sequence is CASSLPGTGGAGYTF. In DNA, the CDR3 is TGTGCCAGCAGCCTACCCGGGACAGGGGGGGCTGGCTACACCTTC.

This rearrangement joins TRBV15 to TRBJ2-7; 9 bases line up with TRBD1. The CDR3 runs 15 residues. Trimming removed 0 bases from V and 4 bases from J; junction bases left unmatched: 4. Germline CDR1 is LNHNV and CDR2 is YYDKDF (reference sequence). The CDR3 sequence: CATSRERTGAYEQYF. The CDR3 coding sequence is TGTGCCACCAGCAGAGAGCGGACAGGGGCTTACGAGCAGTACTTC.

This chain uses TRBV10-3 with TRBJ2-7; D remains unclear. V was trimmed by 4 bases and J by 4 bases, leaving 11 bases between them. CDR1 is ENHRY, CDR2 SYGVKD, per germline. CDR3 length: 13 amino acids. The CDR3 DNA sequence: TGTGCCATCAGTGGTGGAGAAGTATACGAGCAGTACTTC. Its protein is CAISGGEVYEQYF.

As regards this clone: Just one base apart from a much larger clone, this may be a read error. The sample holds other DNA sequences that translate to the same CDR3. The chain joins TRBV2 to TRBJ2-1; tentatively, D is TRBD1 (6 bases). The length of the CDR3 is 15 residues. CDR1 is SNHLY and CDR2 is FYNNEI in the germline V gene. The DNA for the CDR3 is TGCGCCAGCAGGTCCGCGACAGGCACGTACAATGAGCAGTTCTTC. It translates to CASRSATGTYNEQFF.

V gene TRBV18 combines with J gene TRBJ1-4, with TRBD1 identical over 8 bases. Germline-derived CDR1 and CDR2 are KGHSH and LQKENI. The V gene end was trimmed by 7 bases and the J gene end by 3 bases; junction bases not matched to a gene: 10. This CDR3 region has 16 residues. The CDR3 region is CASFGQGGMANEKLFF. CDR3 DNA sequence: TGTGCCAGCTTTGGACAGGGAGGAATGGCTAATGAAAAACTGTTTTTT.